These 32 T cell receptor beta chains share one sample of origin, sequenced in a study of beta chain features in type 1 diabetes. Reverse transcribing all isolated RNA meant expressed TCRB transcripts were sequenced. Here immunoSEQ multiplex PCR was the method, and the copy in TCRdb shows in-frame clones only, minus some. The sample comprises roughly 250,000 clones, around 68% of which are singletons, and approximately 0.053% rests with the top ten. The specimen was naive CD4+ T cells from blood. The origin of the receptors is a man aged 25 to 40 in good health.

V and J are TRBV5-4 and TRBJ1-1; a weak D match, TRBD1 (5 bases). Germline CDR1 reads SGHNT; CDR2 reads YYREEE (reference sequence). This CDR3 contains 14 residues. V was trimmed by 2 bases and J by 2 bases, leaving 10 bases between them. CDR3 coding DNA: TGTGCCAGCAGCTTTACGGGGGATAACACTGAAGCTTTCTTT. As protein: CASSFTGDNTEAFF. Full variable domain (outside the CDR3, taken from reference TRBV5-4 and TRBJ1-1): ETGVTQSPTHLIKTRGQQVTLRCSSQSGHNTVSWYQQALGQGPQFIFQYYREEENGRGNFPPRFSGLQFPNYSSELNVNALELDDSALYLCASSFTGDNTEAFFGQGTRLTVV.

The V gene is TRBV30, the J gene TRBJ1-5, with a tentative D call TRBD1 (6 bases). Germline V gene data show CDR1 as GTSNPN and CDR2 as SVGIG (reference sequence). The V and J ends lost 0 bases and 2 bases respectively, with 14 bases between them. The CDR3 covers 16 residues. CDR3 DNA: TGTGCCTGGAGTGTACCAGGGGAGAGTGGCAATCAGCCCCAGCATTTT. Its protein product is CAWSVPGESGNQPQHF.

CDR3 loop: CAISQDGYYEQYF. In DNA, the CDR3 is TGTGCCATCAGTCAGGACGGGTACTACGAGCAGTACTTC. This chain uses TRBV10-3 with TRBJ2-7; D gene ambiguous. V was shortened by 5 bases and J by 3 bases, with 11 bases between the two germline ends. The length of the CDR3 is 13 residues. Germline V CDR1 and CDR2: ENHRY, SYGVKD.

This clone was seen only a few times. The rearrangement uses TRBV14 and TRBJ2-1; unclear D gene. Germline CDR1 is SGHDN and CDR2 is FVKESK. V gave up 3 bases and J gave up 0 bases, with 12 bases separating them. The CDR3 length is 16 residues. The CDR3 reads CASSQVSPGSYNEQFF. Written as DNA, the CDR3 is TGTGCCAGCAGCCAGGTATCCCCGGGCTCCTACAATGAGCAGTTCTTC.

The rearrangement joins TRBV4-3 to TRBJ2-3, with TRBD2 as a possible D gene (7 bases). V was pared by 3 bases and J by 0 bases, with 10 bases between. From germline, CDR1 is LGHNA and CDR2 YSLEER. CDR3 length: 15 residues. CDR3 in amino acids: CASSHGGLSTDTQYF. CDR3 DNA: TGCGCCAGCAGCCACGGGGGGCTTAGCACAGATACGCAGTATTTT.

A few counts support this clone. The V call is TRBV10-3, the J call TRBJ2-5; D might be TRBD1 (6 bases). CDR1 ENHRY and CDR2 SYGVKD come from the germline V gene. Trimming left V 3 bases short and J 5 bases short, with 10 bases between. CDR3 length: 13 residues. In nucleotides, the CDR3 is TGTGCCATCAGTGAAGGCAGGGGTGAGACCCAGTACTTC. Residues: CAISEGRGETQYF.

In DNA form, the CDR3 reads TGTGCCAGCAGCCGCGGGACTAGCGGAAATGAGCAGTTCTTC. It encodes CASSRGTSGNEQFF. The chain employs TRBV7-2 and TRBJ2-1, with 11 nucleotides matching TRBD2. This CDR3 is 14 amino acids long. V trimming: 5 bases; J trimming: 7 bases; junction bases outside the gene matches: 4. Per the germline V gene, CDR1 is SGHTA and CDR2 is FQGNSA.

The CDR3: CASSKAASENNEQFF. In DNA, the CDR3 is TGTGCCAGCAGCAAAGCGGCTAGCGAGAACAATGAGCAGTTCTTC. This chain connects TRBV21-1 to TRBJ2-1; the table names TRBD2, a call not compared with the DNA. TRBV21-1 is assigned pseudogene status. The CDR3 is 15 amino acids.

In DNA, the CDR3 is TGTGCCTGGAGTGTAATGGGGGGCAATCAGCCCCAGCATTTT. Its translation: CAWSVMGGNQPQHF. The rearrangement joins TRBV30 to TRBJ1-5; possible D gene TRBD1, 5 bases. The V and J ends lost 0 bases and 2 bases respectively, with 8 bases between them. This CDR3 spans 14 amino acids. Germline V gene data show CDR1 as GTSNPN and CDR2 as SVGIG (reference sequence).

The J gene is TRBJ2-1, the V gene TRBV7-2; 13 bases are a match to TRBD2. The V gene's germline CDR1 is SGHTA and CDR2 FQGNSA. The V gene end was trimmed by 0 bases and the J gene end by 7 bases; junction bases not matched to a gene: 12. This CDR3 comprises 19 residues. The CDR3 sequence is CASSLARTSGGTTRNEQFF. CDR3 DNA: TGTGCCAGCAGCTTAGCTAGGACTAGCGGGGGCACCACAAGGAATGAGCAGTTCTTC.

The chain uses TRBV18 and TRBJ2-6, with 8 bases aligning to TRBD2. This CDR3 comprises 19 residues. Germline CDR1 is KGHSH and CDR2 is LQKENI. V lost 1 base to trimming and J lost 0 bases; unmatched junction nucleotides: 8. CDR3 sequence: CASSPRLQRESSGANVLTF. CDR3 in DNA: TGTGCCAGCTCACCACGGCTGCAGCGGGAGAGCTCTGGGGCCAACGTCCTGACTTTC.

The gene calls are TRBV29-1 and TRBJ2-3, with no clear D. V shed 5 bases and J shed 2 bases, with 8 bases lying between them. Germline CDR1 reads SQVTM; CDR2 reads ANQGSEA. The CDR3 is 12 amino acids. This chain's CDR3 is CSVLQTTDTQYF. The CDR3 DNA is TGCAGCGTTTTACAGACCACAGATACGCAGTATTTT.

This chain joins TRBV6-6 and TRBJ1-1; TRBD1 matches at 7 bases. Looked up from germline, CDR1 is MNHNY and CDR2 is SVGAGI (reference sequence). The CDR3 totals 11 residues. V shed 7 bases and J 8 bases; nucleotides not matched to a gene: 4. The CDR3 protein is CASNDRAEAFF. CDR3 in DNA: TGTGCCAGCAACGACAGGGCAGAAGCTTTCTTT.

This clone has a single count. This CDR3 is CASSRDRADTQYF. The CDR3 DNA is TGCGCCAGCAGCCGGGATCGGGCAGATACGCAGTATTTT. V is TRBV5-1 and J is TRBJ2-3; weak D call: TRBD2 (5 bases). Germline V gene sequence: CDR1 SGHRS, CDR2 YFSETQ. This CDR3 region has 13 residues. Between the trimmed V and J ends, which lost 4 bases and 4 bases, there was a span of 10 bases.

This clone was seen a handful of times. This same CDR3 is encoded by further DNA sequences in the sample. The CDR3 coding sequence is TGCAGCGGGACCGGACAGGGTGGCGAGACCCAGTACTTC. Translating it yields CSGTGQGGETQYF. This chain joins TRBV29-1 and TRBJ2-5; 8 positions match TRBD1. V lost 7 bases, J lost 5 bases, and 9 bases stayed unmatched. The CDR3 loop spans 13 amino acids. Germline V gene lookup returns CDR1 SQVTM and CDR2 ANQGSEA. Variable domain in full (rest from reference TRBV29-1 and TRBJ2-5): SAVISQKPSRDICQRGTSLTIQCQVDSQVTMMFWYRQQPGQSLTLIATANQGSEATYESGFVIDKFPISRPNLTFSTLTVSNMSPEDSSIYLCSGTGQGGETQYFGPGTRLLVL.

This clone was picked up a small number of times. The chain uses TRBV19 and TRBJ2-5; tentative D call: TRBD1 (5 bases). CDR1 and CDR2 from the germline V gene are LNHDA and SQIVND (reference sequence). Deletions cut 3 bases from V and 3 bases from J, with 8 bases between. The CDR3 sequence is 13 residues long. CDR3: CASSMGLKETQYF. DNA for the CDR3: TGTGCCAGTAGTATGGGGCTAAAAGAGACCCAGTACTTC.

This clone has just one count. The chain uses TRBV29-1 and TRBJ2-2; maybe TRBD1 (6 bases). The germline V gene has CDR1 SQVTM and CDR2 ANQGSEA. This CDR3 is built from 12 residues. The CDR3 DNA reads TGCAGTGCCGGGACACAAGCCGGGGAGCTGTTTTTT. This sequence encodes CSAGTQAGELFF.

This chain connects TRBV14 to TRBJ2-3, with TRBD2 identical over 9 bases. J lost 6 bases, V lost 0 bases, and 7 bases had no gene match. CDR1 is SGHDN and CDR2 is FVKESK in the germline V gene. The CDR3 has 16 residues. CDR3 residues: CASSQDFGTSPDTQYF. CDR3 DNA: TGTGCCAGCAGCCAAGATTTCGGGACTAGCCCCGATACGCAGTATTTT.

This chain links TRBV5-4 with TRBJ1-2; 7 bases align to TRBD1. The V gene end was trimmed by 6 bases and the J gene end by 6 bases; junction bases not matched to a gene: 8. Germline loops: CDR1 SGHNT, CDR2 YYREEE (reference sequence). The CDR3 totals 13 residues. The CDR3 loop reads CASNKQGINGYTF. The CDR3 bases are TGTGCCAGCAACAAACAGGGGATTAATGGCTACACCTTC. Full variable domain (rest looked up from reference TRBV5-4 and TRBJ1-2): ETGVTQSPTHLIKTRGQQVTLRCSSQSGHNTVSWYQQALGQGPQFIFQYYREEENGRGNFPPRFSGLQFPNYSSELNVNALELDDSALYLCASNKQGINGYTFGSGTRLTVV.

The rearrangement uses TRBV2 and TRBJ2-2, with D perhaps being TRBD1 or TRBD2 (6 bases each). The V gene lost 7 bases and the J gene lost 4 bases, with 16 bases spanning the gap. The CDR3 runs to 15 residues. Germline V gene data show CDR1 as SNHLY and CDR2 as FYNNEI. CDR3 nucleotides: TGTGCCAGCACTACCCAAGGGGGGAGCACCGGGGAGCTGTTTTTT. This encodes CASTTQGGSTGELFF.

This chain connects TRBV29-1 to TRBJ2-2; 7 bases align to TRBD2. Germline trimming cut 7 bases from V and 3 bases from J; bases unmatched to any gene: 8. Germline V gene lookup returns CDR1 SQVTM and CDR2 ANQGSEA. The CDR3 totals 14 residues. CDR3 protein: CSAREVADTGELFF. Written as DNA, the CDR3 is TGCAGCGCCCGGGAGGTAGCTGACACCGGGGAGCTGTTTTTT.

The chain links TRBV29-1 to TRBJ2-3; 11 positions match TRBD2. With 3 bases clipped from V and 0 bases from J, the junction kept 5 bases outside the gene matches. This CDR3 comprises 16 residues. CDR1 and CDR2 from the germline V gene are SQVTM and ANQGSEA. CDR3: CSVELGTSGSTDTQYF. The CDR3 coding sequence is TGCAGCGTTGAGTTAGGGACTAGCGGCAGCACAGATACGCAGTATTTT.

The gene calls are TRBV25-1 and TRBJ1-4, with D uncertain. Germline loops: CDR1 MGHDK, CDR2 SYGVNS. Trimming shortened V by 2 bases and J by 8 bases, and 12 bases separated the two germline ends. The length of the CDR3 is 14 residues. CDR3 protein: CASSEGKGWEKLFF. For the CDR3, the DNA is TGTGCCAGCAGTGAAGGGAAGGGATGGGAAAAACTGTTTTTT.

Only one count was recorded for this clone. J is TRBJ2-3 and V is TRBV14; D gene uncertain. In germline, CDR1 is SGHDN, CDR2 FVKESK. Trimming removed 1 base at V and 6 bases at J, with 8 bases between. CDR3 length equals 13 residues. The CDR3 bases are TGTGCCAGCAGCCAAGGACTTTGGGATACGCAGTATTTT. Its translation: CASSQGLWDTQYF.

Concerning this clone: Other DNA sequences in this specimen translate into the identical CDR3. This chain uses TRBV5-6 with TRBJ2-1; D gene uncertain. The CDR3 consists of 11 residues. The germline CDR1 and CDR2 sequences are SGHDT and YYEEEE. Trimming left V 5 bases short and J 4 bases short, with 4 bases between. CDR3 amino acids: CASSLYNEQFF. In DNA form, the CDR3 reads TGTGCCAGCAGTTTATACAATGAGCAGTTCTTC.

The rearrangement joins TRBV28 to TRBJ2-5; D possibly matches TRBD1 or TRBD2 (6 bases each). V lost 8 bases, J lost 4 bases, and 14 bases lay in between. This CDR3 spans 13 amino acids. In germline, CDR1 is MDHEN, CDR2 SYDVKM. As DNA, the CDR3 is TGTGCCAGCTCCCGAGGGGGAGGAGAGACCCAGTACTTC. Its protein is CASSRGGGETQYF.

V gene TRBV30 combines with J gene TRBJ2-2; unclear D gene. Trimming shortened V by 0 bases and J by 7 bases, and 9 bases separated the two germline ends. CDR1 is GTSNPN, CDR2 SVGIG, per germline (reference sequence). The length of the CDR3 is 13 residues. The CDR3, as DNA: TGTGCCTGGAGTGTAGGTTCTTTCGGGGAGCTGTTTTTT. It codes for CAWSVGSFGELFF.

This clone has a handful of counts. The chain combines TRBV29-1 with TRBJ1-2, with 9 bases matching TRBD1. This CDR3 is 13 amino acids long. Per germline, CDR1 SQVTM and CDR2 ANQGSEA. J lost 8 bases, V lost 3 bases, and 7 bases had no gene match. CDR3 nucleotide sequence: TGCAGCGTTGATACCGGGACAGGGATCGGCTACACCTTC. It yields the protein CSVDTGTGIGYTF.

Remarks on this clone: Within the sample, other DNA sequences also encode this same CDR3. CDR3 DNA sequence: TGTGCCAGCTCACCGGCGGGCTCCTACGAGCAGTACTTC. Translation: CASSPAGSYEQYF. The J gene is TRBJ2-7, the V gene TRBV18, with D perhaps matching TRBD2 (5 bases). Trimming removed 3 bases from V and 0 bases from J, with 6 bases in between. CDR1 and CDR2 (germline): KGHSH, LQKENI. The CDR3 sequence is 13 residues long.

This clone has only one observation. The V call is TRBV29-1, the J call TRBJ2-7, with D hard to call. Germline loops: CDR1 SQVTM, CDR2 ANQGSEA. CDR3 size: 13 residues. V lost 8 bases, J lost 3 bases, and 17 bases lay in between. The CDR3 DNA is TGCAGCTTCAGTCGAGGTCCCAACTACGAGCAGTACTTC. Translated, it gives CSFSRGPNYEQYF.

This chain joins TRBV7-2 and TRBJ2-6; either TRBD1 or TRBD2 may fit D (5 bases each). Germline lookup yields CDR1 SGHTA and CDR2 FQGNSA. Trimming removed 5 bases from V and 1 base from J, with 9 bases in between. This CDR3 has 15 residues. CDR3 amino acids: CASSVRESGANVLTF. The CDR3 bases are TGTGCCAGCAGCGTCAGGGAGTCTGGGGCCAACGTCCTGACTTTC.

The chain employs TRBV29-1 and TRBJ2-3; D gene uncertain. The CDR3 is made up of 14 amino acids. V shed 6 bases and J shed 2 bases, with 15 bases lying between them. CDR1 and CDR2 from the germline V gene are SQVTM and ANQGSEA. CDR3 in DNA: TGCAGCGTCCTAGGAAGTAGTGACACAGATACGCAGTATTTT. It specifies CSVLGSSDTDTQYF.